This T cell receptor (beta chain) was captured in a study of metastatic and nonmetastatic thyroid tumors. For the study at large: Repertoire comparison spanned blood and tumor or nodule tissue of malignant and benign thyroid patients. Study-level results: Compared with benign nodules, malignant thyroid tumors were reported to have significantly higher TCR beta diversity in both blood and tumor.

Treatment of any kind had been given to no patient before thyroid surgery. The CDR3 has 12 residues. The ends were cut back, 4 bases at V and 1 base at J, with 7 bases in the middle. Germline V gene data show CDR1 as GTSNPN and CDR2 as SVGIG (reference sequence). Authors' analysis steps: Building a distant-metastasis classifier for papillary thyroid cancer drew on CDR3 differences across clinicopathological groups. TCRdb reprocessed the PCR reads using MiXCR. TCRdb, not the authors, supplied the V and J calls. The sample includes 5,500 to 7,000 clones, approximately 32% seen only once; the top ten take 15% to 20%. Note on this clone: Its matching antigen is unknown.

Input material: adjacent normal tissue. This chain joins TRBV30 and TRBJ1-1; possible D gene TRBD1, 6 bases. This sequence originates from a female donor with papillary thyroid cancer or a benign thyroid nodule (not recorded which). Some clones in this sample may be carry-over from other donors' samples. DNA of the CDR3: TGTGCCTGGATACAGGGGAACACTGAAGCTTTCTTT. This translates into CAWIQGNTEAFF.